This T cell receptor (beta chain) was identified during a study of beta chain features in type 1 diabetes. The V gene end was trimmed by 7 bases and the J gene end by 4 bases; junction bases not matched to a gene: 7. Germline CDR1 is SGHTA and CDR2 is FQGNSA. The length of the CDR3 is 14 residues. cDNA synthesis used the whole RNA isolate, giving expressed TCRB sequences. The table came from immunoSEQ multiplex PCR; TCRdb's copy has only in-frame clones and leaves some out. The sample lists around 350,000 clones; over 9.5% were seen once. The TCR sequence derives from a man between 18 and 29 years old in good health. J is TRBJ2-5 and V is TRBV7-2; TRBD1 aligns across 9 bases. Material: naive CD4+ T cells from blood. CDR3 nucleotides: TGTGCCAGCAAAACAGGGGGCGCGGTAGAGACCCAGTACTTC. This encodes CASKTGGAVETQYF.